Below, 30 T cell receptor beta chains from the same sample are listed, as sequenced in a study of T-cell memory formation after mild COVID-19. One entry per CDR3 protein results from TCRdb running MiXCR on the 5' RACE reads. The repertoire holds 350,000 to 400,000 distinct CDR3 sequences, with approximately 21% as singletons. Sequencing input: PBMCs or a T cell subset sorted from them (not recorded which). Source of these receptors: an adult woman who had mild COVID-19 (a few samples of this study predate the infection). Cell type and time point are not known.

This clonotype has just a few counts. The chain links TRBV6-1 to TRBJ1-5, with D hard to call. Trimming took 5 bases from V and 2 from J, leaving 10 bases between them. Germline assignment: CDR1 MNHNS and CDR2 SASEGT. This CDR3 comprises 14 residues. CDR3 in amino acids: CASSPDWGNQPQHF. In DNA form, the CDR3 reads TGTGCCAGCAGTCCCGATTGGGGCAATCAGCCCCAGCATTTT.

CDR3 protein: CASAKGAASYNEQFF. CDR3 coding DNA: TGTGCCAGCGCCAAGGGAGCGGCGTCCTACAATGAGCAGTTCTTC. The rearrangement uses TRBV13 and TRBJ2-1, with D perhaps TRBD2 (5 bases). CDR1 is PRHDT, CDR2 FYEKMQ, per germline (reference sequence). The CDR3 runs 15 residues. V lost 8 bases to trimming and J lost 1 base, with 15 bases between them.

The CDR3 region has the DNA TGCGCCAGCAGCATCCGGACAGGGGGCTCCTCCTACGAGCAGTACTTC. This gives the protein CASSIRTGGSSYEQYF. This chain connects TRBV5-1 to TRBJ2-7; 11 bases are shared with TRBD1. V gave up 4 bases and J gave up 0 bases; unmatched junction bases: 6. CDR3 length: 16 amino acids. CDR1 is SGHRS and CDR2 is YFSETQ in the germline V gene.

The chain joins TRBV19 to TRBJ1-1; TRBD1 might be the D (5 bases). V lost 7 bases and J lost 11, with 20 bases in between. Germline CDR1 is LNHDA and CDR2 is SQIVND (reference sequence). The CDR3 has 13 amino acids. CDR3 protein: CASTTTREVSAFF. The CDR3 DNA reads TGTGCCAGTACCACGACCAGGGAAGTGAGCGCTTTCTTT.

The chain is built from TRBV7-3 and TRBJ1-1; TRBD1 matches at 11 bases. CDR3 length equals 17 residues. Germline V gene lookup returns CDR1 SGHTA and CDR2 FQGTGA. With V trimmed by 5 bases and J by 5 bases, 13 bases remained unmatched. For the CDR3, the DNA is TGTGCCAGCAGCCCGGACAGGGGGCTATCTTCTAGGACTGAAGCTTTCTTT. Protein: CASSPDRGLSSRTEAFF. The full variable domain, in which reference TRBV7-3 and TRBJ1-1 provide the parts outside the CDR3, is GAGVSQTPSNKVTEKGKYVELRCDPISGHTALYWYRQSLGQGPEFLIYFQGTGAADDSGLPNDRFFAVRPEGSVSTLKIQRTERGDSAVYLCASSPDRGLSSRTEAFFGQGTRLTVV.

This chain uses TRBV7-9 with TRBJ2-5; D perhaps matches TRBD2 (5 bases). CDR3 length equals 15 residues. Trimming took 1 base from V and 5 from J, leaving 14 bases between them. The V gene's germline CDR1 is SEHNR and CDR2 FQNEAQ (reference sequence). Written as DNA, the CDR3 is TGTGCCAGCAGCTTAGAAGCGCTTCGCGGGGAGACCCAGTACTTC. Its translation: CASSLEALRGETQYF.

This chain joins TRBV5-1 and TRBJ2-3; no clear D gene. The V and J ends lost 0 bases and 2 bases respectively, with 13 bases between them. Germline CDR1 and CDR2: SGHRS and YFSETQ. The length of the CDR3 is 16 residues. The CDR3 bases are TGCGCCAGCAGCTTGGCCGGTTCAGGAATCACAGATACGCAGTATTTT. It specifies CASSLAGSGITDTQYF.

This sequence joins TRBV4-2 and TRBJ1-5, with no clear D. The CDR3 loop spans 15 amino acids. CDR1 is LGHNA, CDR2 YNFKEQ, per germline. V lost 0 bases, J lost 4 bases, and 10 bases lay in between. The DNA of the CDR3 is TGTGCCAGCAGCCAAGAGAGGGCCGAGAATCAGCCCCAGCATTTT. Its translation is CASSQERAENQPQHF.

This clonotype was found a few times. Here the CDR3 reads CASSPHGGGYTF. CDR3 nucleotides: TGCGCCAGCAGCCCCCATGGGGGTGGCTACACCTTC. The V call is TRBV5-1, the J call TRBJ1-2; D perhaps matches TRBD1 (5 bases). This CDR3 spans 12 amino acids. Trimming left V 4 bases short and J 7 bases short, with 11 bases between. Germline values: CDR1 SGHRS, CDR2 YFSETQ.

The J gene is TRBJ1-6, the V gene TRBV7-9, with D perhaps TRBD1 (5 bases). This CDR3 spans 13 amino acids. The V end lost 8 bases, the J end lost 9 bases, and 14 bases lay between the germline ends. Germline V lookup: CDR1 SEHNR, CDR2 FQNEAQ (reference sequence). The CDR3 coding sequence is TGTGCCAGCGGCACTGTCCAGGGTTCACCCCTCCACTTT. Its translation is CASGTVQGSPLHF.

This chain's CDR3 is CSADRGRQRGGYTF. The CDR3 DNA reads as TGCAGTGCTGACCGGGGCCGTCAGAGGGGAGGCTACACCTTC. The J gene is TRBJ1-2, the V gene TRBV20-1; possible D gene TRBD1, 5 bases. Germline V gene lookup returns CDR1 DFQATT and CDR2 SNEGSKA (reference sequence). The CDR3 loop spans 14 amino acids. Trimming took off 5 bases at V and 8 bases at J, with 21 bases between the two ends.

A few counts support this clonotype. This chain joins TRBV20-1 and TRBJ2-4; either TRBD1 or TRBD2 may supply D (5 bases each). The V and J ends lost 6 bases and 4 bases respectively, with 10 bases between them. The CDR3 consists of 12 residues. Germline V lookup: CDR1 DFQATT, CDR2 SNEGSKA (reference sequence). CDR3 residues: CSALRGKNIQYF. The CDR3 DNA reads TGCAGTGCCCTGAGGGGTAAAAACATTCAGTACTTC.

The chain uses TRBV19 and TRBJ1-1; a possible D gene is TRBD1 (5 bases). The germline CDR1 and CDR2 sequences are LNHDA and SQIVND (reference sequence). The CDR3 length is 14 residues. V dropped 6 bases and J dropped 1 base, with 12 bases sitting between them. The CDR3 sequence: CASRPLGQNTEAFF. Written as DNA, the CDR3 is TGTGCCAGTAGGCCATTAGGACAGAACACTGAAGCTTTCTTT. The full variable domain, in which reference TRBV19 and TRBJ1-1 provide the parts outside the CDR3, is DGGITQSPKYLFRKEGQNVTLSCEQNLNHDAMYWYRQDPGQGLRLIYYSQIVNDFQKGDIAEGYSVSREKKESFPLTVTSAQKNPTAFYLCASRPLGQNTEAFFGQGTRLTVV.

The chain recombines TRBV5-5 with TRBJ2-3; 14 bases are shared with TRBD2. Germline V CDR1 and CDR2: SGHKS, YYEKEE (reference sequence). The CDR3 contains 17 residues. The V segment lost 4 bases and the J segment 2 bases; nucleotides outside the gene matches: 6. The CDR3 sequence is CASSGRLAGGATDTQYF. The DNA for the CDR3 is TGTGCCAGCAGCGGGAGACTAGCGGGGGGGGCCACAGATACGCAGTATTTT.

V gene TRBV9 combines with J gene TRBJ2-7; TRBD2 aligns across 8 bases. This CDR3 is built from 16 residues. CDR1 and CDR2 from the germline V gene are SGDLS and YYNGEE. The junction had 5 bases not matched to a gene; V was cut back by 0 bases and J by 0 bases. This chain's CDR3 is CASSVDGGGSSYEQYF. In DNA form, the CDR3 reads TGTGCCAGCAGCGTAGATGGCGGGGGGTCCTCCTACGAGCAGTACTTC.

This sequence joins TRBV7-2 and TRBJ2-1; no clear D. The CDR3 has 15 amino acids. Trimming took 6 bases from V and 2 from J, leaving 14 bases between them. Germline lookup yields CDR1 SGHTA and CDR2 FQGNSA. The CDR3 loop reads CASRLEPGPYNEQFF. DNA of the CDR3: TGTGCCAGCAGGCTAGAACCCGGGCCCTACAATGAGCAGTTCTTC.

The rearrangement links TRBV7-4 to TRBJ2-1; 8 bases line up with TRBD2. The junction had 20 bases not matched to a gene; V was cut back by 6 bases and J by 7 bases. The CDR3 totals 18 residues. Germline V CDR1 and CDR2: SGHVT, SQSDAQ. The CDR3 is CASRPISLRLRGGNEQFF. The CDR3, as DNA: TGTGCCAGCAGACCTATCTCCCTTAGGCTCCGCGGGGGGAATGAGCAGTTCTTC.

This clonotype has more than one count but fewer than ten. The chain joins TRBV11-2 to TRBJ1-2; TRBD1 matches at 10 bases. CDR1 is SGHAT and CDR2 is FQNNGV in the germline V gene. The CDR3 runs 18 residues. Trimming took 4 bases from V and 3 from J; bases not matched to a gene: 14. The DNA of the CDR3 is TGTGCCAGCAGCTCCCACCCACTCGGACAGGGGGACCACTATGGCTACACCTTC. It yields the protein CASSSHPLGQGDHYGYTF.

The chain employs TRBV20-1 and TRBJ2-7, with D unclear. The CDR3 consists of 13 residues. V lost 4 bases, J lost 3 bases, and 13 bases lay in between. Germline CDR1 DFQATT, CDR2 SNEGSKA (reference sequence). CDR3: CSAKPPASYEQYF. The CDR3 DNA follows: TGCAGTGCTAAACCCCCCGCTAGCTACGAGCAGTACTTC.

This chain connects TRBV5-1 to TRBJ1-2; D is uncertain. CDR1 and CDR2 from the germline V gene are SGHRS and YFSETQ. The CDR3 consists of 17 residues. Trimming removed 2 bases at V and 2 bases at J, with 19 bases between. CDR3 protein: CASSFLHVGEVNYGYTF. The CDR3, as DNA: TGCGCCAGCAGCTTCCTACACGTCGGGGAGGTAAACTATGGCTACACCTTC.

J is TRBJ1-1 and V is TRBV6-6, with TRBD1 matching 9 bases. The CDR3 totals 13 residues. V gave up 7 bases and J gave up 10 bases; unmatched junction bases: 10. Germline CDR1 is MNHNY and CDR2 is SVGAGI (reference sequence). The CDR3 here is CASIPGQGIRAFF. CDR3 nucleotides: TGTGCCAGCATACCTGGACAGGGGATTCGAGCTTTCTTT.

This clonotype has a handful of counts. The chain has TRBV7-9 and TRBJ2-3; 8 positions match TRBD2. V gave up 1 base and J gave up 3 bases; unmatched junction bases: 9. The CDR3 has 17 residues. Germline CDR1 is SEHNR and CDR2 is FQNEAQ (reference sequence). CDR3 loop: CASSLGTSGAYTDTQYF. CDR3 DNA: TGTGCCAGCAGCTTAGGAACTAGCGGAGCTTATACAGATACGCAGTATTTT.

This clonotype was observed at least ten times. CDR3 sequence: CASSQSEGTGEQPQHF. As DNA, the CDR3 is TGTGCCAGCAGCCAATCGGAGGGGACAGGGGAACAGCCCCAGCATTTT. The V call is TRBV6-2 or TRBV6-3, the J call TRBJ1-5; 10 bases match TRBD1. Germline lookup yields CDR1 MNHEY and CDR2 SVGEGT. V shed 6 bases, J shed 7 bases, and the junction held 12 bases outside the gene matches. This CDR3 has 16 amino acids.

This clonotype occurred a few times. The rearrangement uses TRBV25-1 and TRBJ1-4; no clear D gene. V lost 1 base and J lost 10, with 13 bases in between. From germline, CDR1 is MGHDK and CDR2 SYGVNS. The CDR3 length is 14 residues. DNA of the CDR3: TGTGCCAGCAGTGAATCCGGAGACAACCGAAAACTGTTTTTT. Its protein is CASSESGDNRKLFF.

This clonotype showed up just a few times. The chain recombines TRBV12-3 or TRBV12-4 with TRBJ2-3, with D maybe TRBD2 (5 bases). The CDR3 covers 17 residues. V was trimmed by 5 bases and J by 1 base, leaving 19 bases between them. CDR3 in DNA: TGTGCCAGCAGTGGAGAGGGCCAGGTAGTGGGCACAGATACGCAGTATTTT. Protein sequence: CASSGEGQVVGTDTQYF.

This rearrangement joins TRBV5-1 to TRBJ2-2, with 7 bases aligning to TRBD2. Per germline, CDR1 SGHRS and CDR2 YFSETQ. J lost 4 bases, V lost 4 bases, and 10 bases had no gene match. The CDR3 length is 16 residues. CDR3 DNA sequence: TGCGCCAGCAGCCTGATGGGCGGGGGAGGCACCGGGGAGCTGTTTTTT. Its protein product is CASSLMGGGGTGELFF.

The genes are TRBV12-3 or TRBV12-4 and TRBJ1-1; 12 bases line up with TRBD1. V gave up 6 bases and J gave up 3 bases; unmatched junction bases: 8. CDR3 length equals 16 residues. Written as DNA, the CDR3 is TGTGCCAGCAGCCCCGGGACAGGGGGCACGGACACTGAAGCTTTCTTT. This translates into CASSPGTGGTDTEAFF.

This clonotype occurred a few times. The J gene is TRBJ2-1, the V gene TRBV4-1; TRBD1 agrees at 10 bases. The CDR3 covers 14 residues. The ends lost 4 bases at V and 5 bases at J; junction bases unmatched: 2. From germline, CDR1 is MGHRA and CDR2 YSYEKL. The CDR3 bases are TGCGCCAGCAGCCCCGGGACAGGGGACAATGAGCAGTTCTTC. This encodes CASSPGTGDNEQFF.

This sequence joins TRBV29-1 and TRBJ2-1; D not certain. CDR1 and CDR2 from the germline V gene are SQVTM and ANQGSEA. Trimming took off 0 bases at V and 9 bases at J, with 9 bases between the two ends. This CDR3 is 12 amino acids long. CDR3 protein: CSVEDYSFEQFF. The CDR3 DNA reads as TGCAGCGTTGAAGATTATAGCTTTGAGCAGTTCTTC.

This clonotype appeared a few times. This chain joins TRBV18 and TRBJ2-3, with D perhaps TRBD1 or TRBD2 (5 bases each). Germline lookup yields CDR1 KGHSH and CDR2 LQKENI. V was cut by 3 bases and J by 5 bases, with 12 bases left in between. The CDR3 runs 14 residues. As DNA, the CDR3 is TGTGCCAGCTCACCCAAGAGTGGGGGAGATACGCAGTATTTT. Its protein is CASSPKSGGDTQYF. Using reference TRBV18 and TRBJ2-3 for the parts outside the CDR3, the full variable domain is NAGVMQNPRHLVRRRGQEARLRCSPMKGHSHVYWYRQLPEEGLKFMVYLQKENIIDESGMPKERFSAEFPKEGPSILRIQQVVRGDSAAYFCASSPKSGGDTQYFGPGTRLTVL.